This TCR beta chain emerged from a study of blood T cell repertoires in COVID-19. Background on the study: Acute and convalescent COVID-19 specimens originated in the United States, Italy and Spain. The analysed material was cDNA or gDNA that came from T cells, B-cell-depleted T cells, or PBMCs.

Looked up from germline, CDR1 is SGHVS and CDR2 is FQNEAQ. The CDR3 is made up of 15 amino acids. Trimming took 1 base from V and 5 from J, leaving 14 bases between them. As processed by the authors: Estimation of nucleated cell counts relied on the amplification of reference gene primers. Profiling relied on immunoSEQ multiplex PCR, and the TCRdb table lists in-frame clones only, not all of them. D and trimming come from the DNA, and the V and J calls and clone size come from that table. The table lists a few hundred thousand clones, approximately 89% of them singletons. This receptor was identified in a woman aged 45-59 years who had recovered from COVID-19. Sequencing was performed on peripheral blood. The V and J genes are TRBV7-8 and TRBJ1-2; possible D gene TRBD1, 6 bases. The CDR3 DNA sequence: TGTGCCAGCAGCTTAGAGTTCCTAGGGGGTTATGGCTACACCTTC. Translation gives CASSLEFLGGYGYTF.